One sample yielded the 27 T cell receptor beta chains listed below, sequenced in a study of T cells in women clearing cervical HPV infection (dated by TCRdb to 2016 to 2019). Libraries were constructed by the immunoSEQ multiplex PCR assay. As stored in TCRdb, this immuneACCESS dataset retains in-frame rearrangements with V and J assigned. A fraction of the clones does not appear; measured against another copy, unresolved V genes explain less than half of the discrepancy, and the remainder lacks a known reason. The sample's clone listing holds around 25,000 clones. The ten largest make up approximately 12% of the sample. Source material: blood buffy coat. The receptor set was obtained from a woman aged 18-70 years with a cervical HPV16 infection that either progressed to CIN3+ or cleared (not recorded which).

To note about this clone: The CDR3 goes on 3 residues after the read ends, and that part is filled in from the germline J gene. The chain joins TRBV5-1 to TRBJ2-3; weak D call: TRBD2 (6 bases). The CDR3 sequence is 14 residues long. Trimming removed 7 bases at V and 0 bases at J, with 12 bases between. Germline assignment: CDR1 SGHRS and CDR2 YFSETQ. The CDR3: CASRKRASTDTQYF. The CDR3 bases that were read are TGCGCCAGCCGTAAGCGGGCTAGCACAGATACG.

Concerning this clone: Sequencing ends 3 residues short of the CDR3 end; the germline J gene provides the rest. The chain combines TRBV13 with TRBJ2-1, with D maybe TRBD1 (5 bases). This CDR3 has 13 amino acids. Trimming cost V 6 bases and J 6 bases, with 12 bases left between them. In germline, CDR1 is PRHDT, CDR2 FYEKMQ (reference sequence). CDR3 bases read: TGTGCCAGCAGAAAGGGGCCCGTCAATGAG. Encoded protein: CASRKGPVNE. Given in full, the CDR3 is CASRKGPVNEQFF.

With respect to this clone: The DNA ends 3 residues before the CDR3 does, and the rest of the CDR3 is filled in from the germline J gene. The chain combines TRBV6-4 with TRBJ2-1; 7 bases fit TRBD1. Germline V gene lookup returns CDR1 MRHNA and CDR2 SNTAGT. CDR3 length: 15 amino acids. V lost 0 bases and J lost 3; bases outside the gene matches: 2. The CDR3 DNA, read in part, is TGTGCCAGCAGTGACTCGGGGGACAGCTACAATGAG. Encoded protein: CASSDSGDSYNE. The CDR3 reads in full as CASSDSGDSYNEQFF.

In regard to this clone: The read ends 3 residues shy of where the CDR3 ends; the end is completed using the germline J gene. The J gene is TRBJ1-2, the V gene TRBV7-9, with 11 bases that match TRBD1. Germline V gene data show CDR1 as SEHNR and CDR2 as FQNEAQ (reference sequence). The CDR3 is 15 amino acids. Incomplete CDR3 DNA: TGTGCCAGCAGCTACCCGGGACAGGGGGGAACCGAC. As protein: CASSYPGQGGTD. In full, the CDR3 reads CASSYPGQGGTDYTF.

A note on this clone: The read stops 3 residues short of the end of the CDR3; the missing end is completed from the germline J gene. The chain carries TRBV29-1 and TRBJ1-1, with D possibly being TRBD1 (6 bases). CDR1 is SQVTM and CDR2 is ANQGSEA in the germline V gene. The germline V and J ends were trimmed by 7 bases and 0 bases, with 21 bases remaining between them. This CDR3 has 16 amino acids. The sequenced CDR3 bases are TGCAGCGCTGGCCGAACGGACAGACCTATGAACACTGAA. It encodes CSAGRTDRPMNTE. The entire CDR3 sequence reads CSAGRTDRPMNTEAFF.

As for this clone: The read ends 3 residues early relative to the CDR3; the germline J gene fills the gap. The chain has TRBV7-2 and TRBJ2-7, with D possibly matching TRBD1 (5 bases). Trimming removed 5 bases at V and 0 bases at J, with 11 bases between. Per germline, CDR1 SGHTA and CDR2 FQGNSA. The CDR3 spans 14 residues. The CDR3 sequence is CASSVGQGSYEQYF. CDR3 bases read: TGTGCCAGCAGCGTAGGGCAGGGCTCCTACGAG.

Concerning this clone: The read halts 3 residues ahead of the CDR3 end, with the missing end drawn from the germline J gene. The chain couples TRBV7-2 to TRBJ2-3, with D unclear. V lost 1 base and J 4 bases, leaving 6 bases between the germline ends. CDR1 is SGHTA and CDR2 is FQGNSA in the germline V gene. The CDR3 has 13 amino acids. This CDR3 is CASSLVRADTQYF. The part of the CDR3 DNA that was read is TGTGCCAGCAGCTTAGTTCGGGCAGATACG.

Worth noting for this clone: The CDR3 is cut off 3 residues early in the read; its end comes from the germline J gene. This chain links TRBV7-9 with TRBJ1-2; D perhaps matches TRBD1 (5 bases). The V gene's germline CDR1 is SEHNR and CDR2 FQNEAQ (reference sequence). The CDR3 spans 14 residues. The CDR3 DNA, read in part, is TGTGCCAGCAGCCCCAGGGTTGGCAAAAACATC. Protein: CASSPRVGKNI. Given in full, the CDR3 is CASSPRVGKNIYTF.

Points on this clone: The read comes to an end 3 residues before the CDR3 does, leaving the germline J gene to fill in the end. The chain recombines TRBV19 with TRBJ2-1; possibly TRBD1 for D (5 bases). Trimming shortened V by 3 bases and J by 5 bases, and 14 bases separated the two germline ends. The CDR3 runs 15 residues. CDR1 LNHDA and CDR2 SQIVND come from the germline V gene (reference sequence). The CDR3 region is CASSMLGQVDNEQFF. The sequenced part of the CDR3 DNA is TGTGCCAGTAGTATGCTGGGGCAGGTCGACAATGAG. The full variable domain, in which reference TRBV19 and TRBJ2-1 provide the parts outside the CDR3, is DGGITQSPKYLFRKEGQNVTLSCEQNLNHDAMYWYRQDPGQGLRLIYYSQIVNDFQKGDIAEGYSVSREKKESFPLTVTSAQKNPTAFYLCASSMLGQVDNEQFFGPGTRLTVL.

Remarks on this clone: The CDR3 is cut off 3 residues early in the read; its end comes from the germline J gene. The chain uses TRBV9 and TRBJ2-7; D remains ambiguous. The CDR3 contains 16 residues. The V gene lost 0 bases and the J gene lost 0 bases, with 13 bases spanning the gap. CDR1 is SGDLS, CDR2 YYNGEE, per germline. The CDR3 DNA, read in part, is TGTGCCAGCAGCGTAGGGCCGGGTCCCCCCTCCTACGAG. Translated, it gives CASSVGPGPPSYE. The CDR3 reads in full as CASSVGPGPPSYEQYF.

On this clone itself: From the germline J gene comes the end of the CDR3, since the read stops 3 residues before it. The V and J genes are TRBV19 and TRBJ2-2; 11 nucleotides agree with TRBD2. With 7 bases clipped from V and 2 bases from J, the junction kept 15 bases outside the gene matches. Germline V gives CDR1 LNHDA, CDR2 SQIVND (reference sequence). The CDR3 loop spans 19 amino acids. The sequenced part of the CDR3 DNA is TGTGCCAGTACCCGGGGCCTAGCGGGGGGCGCCCTAAACACCGGGGAG. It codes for CASTRGLAGGALNTGE. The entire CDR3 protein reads CASTRGLAGGALNTGELFF.

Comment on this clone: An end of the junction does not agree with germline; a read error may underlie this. The part of the CDR3 DNA that was read is TGTGCCAGCAGTGAAAGACAGGGGCGGGGAACTGGA. Translating it yields CASSERQGRGTG. From start to end, the CDR3 is CASSERQGRGTGAFF. This chain uses TRBV6-1 with TRBJ1-1; 8 bases fit TRBD1. The read ends 3 residues early relative to the CDR3; the germline J gene fills the gap. Looked up from germline, CDR1 is MNHNS and CDR2 is SASEGT. The CDR3 contains 15 residues.

The sequenced part of the CDR3 DNA is TGTGCCAGTAGAGCGACAGCAAACACTGAA. It translates to CASRATANTE. The whole CDR3 region reads CASRATANTEAFF. The chain combines TRBV2 with TRBJ1-1; D is possibly TRBD1 (5 bases). The read ends 3 residues before the CDR3 terminus; that terminus is restored from the germline J gene. Trimming shortened V by 9 bases and J by 2 bases, and 13 bases separated the two germline ends. This CDR3 comprises 13 residues. CDR1 and CDR2 from the germline V gene are SNHLY and FYNNEI. The full variable domain, in which reference TRBV2 and TRBJ1-1 provide the parts outside the CDR3, is EPEVTQTPSHQVTQMGQEVILRCVPISNHLYFYWYRQILGQKVEFLVSFYNNEISEKSEIFDDQFSVERPDGSNFTLKIRSTKLEDSAMYFCASRATANTEAFFGQGTRLTVV.

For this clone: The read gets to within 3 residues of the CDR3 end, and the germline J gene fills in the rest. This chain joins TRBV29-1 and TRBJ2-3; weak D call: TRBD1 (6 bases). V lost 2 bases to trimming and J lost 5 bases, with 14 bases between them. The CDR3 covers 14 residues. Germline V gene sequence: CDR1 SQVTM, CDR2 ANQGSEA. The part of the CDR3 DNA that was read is TGCAGCGTTGAATCCACAGGGTTGGGAGATACG. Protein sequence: CSVESTGLGDT. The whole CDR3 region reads CSVESTGLGDTQYF.

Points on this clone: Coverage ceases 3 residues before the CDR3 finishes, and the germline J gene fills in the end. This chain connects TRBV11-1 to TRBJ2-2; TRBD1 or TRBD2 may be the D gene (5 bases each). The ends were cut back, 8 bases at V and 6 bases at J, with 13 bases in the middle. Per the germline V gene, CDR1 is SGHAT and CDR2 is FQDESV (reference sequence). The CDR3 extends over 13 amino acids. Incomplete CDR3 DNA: TGTGCCAGCGCCGAGGGGCGGCCCGGGGAG. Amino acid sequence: CASAEGRPGE. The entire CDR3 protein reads CASAEGRPGELFF.

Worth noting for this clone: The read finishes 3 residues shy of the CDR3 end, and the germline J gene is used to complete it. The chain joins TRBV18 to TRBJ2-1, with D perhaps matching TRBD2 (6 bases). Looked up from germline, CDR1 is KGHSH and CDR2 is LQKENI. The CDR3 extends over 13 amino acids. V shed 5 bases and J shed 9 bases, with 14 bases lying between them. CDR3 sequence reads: CASSGRGIPEQFF. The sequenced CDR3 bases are TGTGCCAGCTCAGGGCGGGGCATACCTGAG.

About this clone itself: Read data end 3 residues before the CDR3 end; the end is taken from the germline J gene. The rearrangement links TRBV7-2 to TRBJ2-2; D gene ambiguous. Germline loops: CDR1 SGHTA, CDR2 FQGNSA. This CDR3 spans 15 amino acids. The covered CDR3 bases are TGTGCCAGCAGCTCGTTCATGGGCGAAAGCTCACCG. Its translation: CASSSFMGESSP. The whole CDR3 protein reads CASSSFMGESSPLFF.

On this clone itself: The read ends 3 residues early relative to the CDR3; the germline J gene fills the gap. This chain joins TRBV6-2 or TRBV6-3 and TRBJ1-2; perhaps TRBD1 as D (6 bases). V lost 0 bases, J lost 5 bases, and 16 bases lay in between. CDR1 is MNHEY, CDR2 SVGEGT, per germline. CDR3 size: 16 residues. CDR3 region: CASSYSSRDTLYGYTF. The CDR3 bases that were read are TGTGCCAGCAGTTACTCGAGCCGGGACACCCTGTATGGC.

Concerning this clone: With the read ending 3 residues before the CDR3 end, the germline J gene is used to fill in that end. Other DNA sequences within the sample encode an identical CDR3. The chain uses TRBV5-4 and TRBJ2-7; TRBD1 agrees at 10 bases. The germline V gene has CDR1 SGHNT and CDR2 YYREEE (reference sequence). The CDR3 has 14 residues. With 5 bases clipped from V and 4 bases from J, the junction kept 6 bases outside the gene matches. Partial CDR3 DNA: TGTGCCAGCAGTCCCGGGACAGGGGTTTACGAG. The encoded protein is CASSPGTGVYE. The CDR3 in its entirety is CASSPGTGVYEQYF.

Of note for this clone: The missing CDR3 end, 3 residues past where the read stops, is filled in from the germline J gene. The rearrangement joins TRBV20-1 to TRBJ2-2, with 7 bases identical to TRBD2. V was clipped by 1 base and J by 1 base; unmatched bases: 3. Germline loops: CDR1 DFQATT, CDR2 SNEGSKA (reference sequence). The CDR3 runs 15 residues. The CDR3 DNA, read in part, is TGCAGTGCTAGAGTCGGCGGGGGGAACACCGGGGAG. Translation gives CSARVGGGNTGE. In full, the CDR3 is CSARVGGGNTGELFF.

The CDR3 sequence: CASGTTVEAFF. The sequenced part of the CDR3 DNA is TGTGCCAGTGGCACGACAGTTGAA. The J gene is TRBJ1-1, the V gene TRBV19; TRBD1 might be the D (5 bases). Read data end 3 residues before the CDR3 end; the end is taken from the germline J gene. V lost 8 bases, J lost 7 bases, and 11 bases lay in between. Germline values: CDR1 LNHDA, CDR2 SQIVND (reference sequence). The CDR3 has 11 amino acids.

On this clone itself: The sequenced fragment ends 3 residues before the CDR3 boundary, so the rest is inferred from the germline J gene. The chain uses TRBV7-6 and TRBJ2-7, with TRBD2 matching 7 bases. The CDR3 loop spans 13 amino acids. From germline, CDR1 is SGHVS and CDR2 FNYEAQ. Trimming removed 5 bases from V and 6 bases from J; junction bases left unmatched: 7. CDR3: CASSPTGGAEQYF. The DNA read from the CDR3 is TGTGCCAGCAGCCCAACGGGGGGAGCCGAG.

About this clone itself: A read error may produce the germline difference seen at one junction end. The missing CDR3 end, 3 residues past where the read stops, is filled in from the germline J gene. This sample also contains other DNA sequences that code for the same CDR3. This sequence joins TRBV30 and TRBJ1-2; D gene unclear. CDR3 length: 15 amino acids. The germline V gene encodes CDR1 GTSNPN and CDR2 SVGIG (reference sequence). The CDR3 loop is CAWRNYRTGSYGYTF. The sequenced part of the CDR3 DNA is TGTGCCTGGAGGAACTATCGGACGGGGAGTTATGGG.

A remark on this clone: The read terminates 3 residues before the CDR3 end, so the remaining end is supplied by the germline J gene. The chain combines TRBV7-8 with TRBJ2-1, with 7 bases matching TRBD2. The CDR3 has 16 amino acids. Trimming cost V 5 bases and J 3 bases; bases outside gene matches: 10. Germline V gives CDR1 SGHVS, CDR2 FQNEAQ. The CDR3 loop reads CASSPVASGNYNEQFF. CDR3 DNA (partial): TGTGCCAGCAGCCCTGTGGCTAGCGGAAACTACAATGAG.

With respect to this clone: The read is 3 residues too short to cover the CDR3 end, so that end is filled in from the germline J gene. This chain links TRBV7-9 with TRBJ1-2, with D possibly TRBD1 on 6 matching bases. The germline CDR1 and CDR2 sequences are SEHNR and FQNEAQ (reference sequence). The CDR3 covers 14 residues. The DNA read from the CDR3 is TGTGCCAGCAGCTTATCAGGGGCGCCAGGGGAC. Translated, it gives CASSLSGAPGD. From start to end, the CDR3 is CASSLSGAPGDYTF.

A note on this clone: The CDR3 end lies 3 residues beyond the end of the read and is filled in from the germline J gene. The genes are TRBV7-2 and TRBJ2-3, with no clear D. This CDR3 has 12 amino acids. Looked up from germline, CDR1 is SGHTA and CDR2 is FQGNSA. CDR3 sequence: CASSSVGQPQYF. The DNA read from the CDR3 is TGTGCCAGCAGCAGCGTCGGTCAGCCG.

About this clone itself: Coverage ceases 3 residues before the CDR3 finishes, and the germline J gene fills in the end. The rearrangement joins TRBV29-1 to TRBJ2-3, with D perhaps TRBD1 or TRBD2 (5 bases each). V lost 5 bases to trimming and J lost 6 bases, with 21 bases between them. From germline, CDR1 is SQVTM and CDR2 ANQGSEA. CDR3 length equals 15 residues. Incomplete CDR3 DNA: TGCAGCGTTACCAGGGAAAGAGGGTTGAGGGATACG. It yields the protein CSVTRERGLRDT. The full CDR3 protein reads CSVTRERGLRDTQYF.